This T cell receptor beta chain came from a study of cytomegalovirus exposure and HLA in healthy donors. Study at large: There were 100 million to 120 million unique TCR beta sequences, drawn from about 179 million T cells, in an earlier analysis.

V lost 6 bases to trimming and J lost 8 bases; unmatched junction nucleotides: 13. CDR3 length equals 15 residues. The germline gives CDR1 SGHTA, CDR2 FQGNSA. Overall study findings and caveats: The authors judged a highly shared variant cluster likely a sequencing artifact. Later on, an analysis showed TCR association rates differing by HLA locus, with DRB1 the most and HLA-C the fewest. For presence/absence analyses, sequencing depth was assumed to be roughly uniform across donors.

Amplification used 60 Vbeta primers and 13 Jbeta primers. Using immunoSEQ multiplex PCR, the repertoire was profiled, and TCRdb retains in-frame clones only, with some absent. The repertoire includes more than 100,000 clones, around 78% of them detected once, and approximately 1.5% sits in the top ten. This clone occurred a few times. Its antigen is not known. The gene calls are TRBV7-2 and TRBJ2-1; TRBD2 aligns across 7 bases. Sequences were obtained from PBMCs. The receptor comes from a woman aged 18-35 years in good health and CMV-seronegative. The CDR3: CASSRTGGAWDEQFF. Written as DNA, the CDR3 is TGTGCCAGCAGTCGAACGGGGGGAGCCTGGGATGAGCAGTTCTTC.